This TCR beta chain was sequenced during a study of blood T cell repertoires in COVID-19. Sequencing used immunoSEQ multiplex PCR; TCRdb keeps in-frame clones, though not all of them. The top ten hold around 13% of the sample, which has about 81,000 clones, about four fifths seen once. Trimming took 0 bases from V and 6 from J, leaving 12 bases between them. This CDR3 region has 14 residues. CDR1 is MNHEY and CDR2 is SVGAGI in the germline V gene. Sequenced input: peripheral blood. The rearrangement joins TRBV6-5 to TRBJ2-7; D might be TRBD2 (5 bases). The clonotype comes from a human donor in a cohort sampled during active COVID-19. The CDR3 nucleotides are TGTGCCAGCAGTTACTCGAGGGATATAGGCGAGCAGTACTTC. This sequence encodes CASSYSRDIGEQYF.